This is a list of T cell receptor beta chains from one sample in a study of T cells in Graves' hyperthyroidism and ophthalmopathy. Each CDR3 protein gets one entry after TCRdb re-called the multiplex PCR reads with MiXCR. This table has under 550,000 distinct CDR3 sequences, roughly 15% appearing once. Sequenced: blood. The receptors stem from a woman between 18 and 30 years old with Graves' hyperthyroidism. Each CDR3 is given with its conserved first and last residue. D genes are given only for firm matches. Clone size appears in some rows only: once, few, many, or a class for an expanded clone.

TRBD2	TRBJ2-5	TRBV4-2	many	TGTGCCAGCAGCCAAGGTCCCGGCGGGAGGGCGACGGAGACCCAGTACTTC	CASSQGPGGRATETQYF
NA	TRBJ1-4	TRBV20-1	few	TGCAGTGCGCATTCACAGGGTTTTGCTAATGAAAAACTGTTTTTT	CSAHSQGFANEKLFF
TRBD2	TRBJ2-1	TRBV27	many	TGTGCCAGCAGTTTAGGGCGGGGGGCCCCAAATGAGCAGTTCTTC	CASSLGRGAPNEQFF
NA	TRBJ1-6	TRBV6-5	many	TGTGCCAGCAGTTACAGCCGCGGGGGTTCACCCCTCCACTTT	CASSYSRGGSPLHF
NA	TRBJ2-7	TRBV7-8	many	TGTGCCAGCAGCTTAGCGATAGGACAGACGTCCTACGAGCAGTACTTC	CASSLAIGQTSYEQYF
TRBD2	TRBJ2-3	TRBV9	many	TGTGCCAGCAGCGTAGGGCTAGCGGGAGGGAGCACAGATACGCAGTATTTT	CASSVGLAGGSTDTQYF
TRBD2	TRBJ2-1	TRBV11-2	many	TGTGCCAGCAGCTTAGGTAGCGGGAGGACCTACAATGAGCAGTTCTTC	CASSLGSGRTYNEQFF
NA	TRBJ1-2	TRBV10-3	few	TGTGCCATCAGTGAGGGGCAGGAAATCCCAGATGGCTACACCTTC	CAISEGQEIPDGYTF
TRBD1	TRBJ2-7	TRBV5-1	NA	TGCGCCAGCAGCTTATTCCCGGGACAGGGTTCCTACGAGCAGTACTTC	CASSLFPGQGSYEQYF
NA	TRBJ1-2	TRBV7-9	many	TGTGCCAGCAGCTCTACAGCGGTCGGCGGCTACACCTTC	CASSSTAVGGYTF
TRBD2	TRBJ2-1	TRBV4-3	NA	TGCGCCAGCAGCCAACTAGCGGGAGGAGGGGGCAATGAGCAGTTCTTC	CASSQLAGGGGNEQFF
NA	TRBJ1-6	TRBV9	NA	TGTGCCAGCAGCGTAGACCCAGGGGCAAGCTCCTATAATTCACCCCTCCACTTT	CASSVDPGASSYNSPLHF
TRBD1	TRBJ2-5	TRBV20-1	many	TGCAGTGCTAGAGGGACAGGGGGCTTCGGTCAAGAGACCCAGTACTTC	CSARGTGGFGQETQYF
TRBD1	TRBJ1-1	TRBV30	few	TGTGCCCGTAAAGGACAGGGGGTTACTGACACTGAAGCTTTCTTT	CARKGQGVTDTEAFF
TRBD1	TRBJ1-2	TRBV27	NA	TGTGCCAGCAGCCTGACAGGGAGCCGGCGTGACTATGGCTACACCTTC	CASSLTGSRRDYGYTF
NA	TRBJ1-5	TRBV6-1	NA	TGTGCCAGCACCCGAGGGACCCGGCAGCCCCAGCATTTT	CASTRGTRQPQHF
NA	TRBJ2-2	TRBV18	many	TGTGCCAGCTCACCATACGGCAGCACCGGGGAGCTGTTTTTT	CASSPYGSTGELFF
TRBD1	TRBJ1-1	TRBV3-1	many	TGTGCCAGCAGCCCGGGACAGGGAGGTGAAGCTTTCTTT	CASSPGQGGEAFF
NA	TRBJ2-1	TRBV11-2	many	TGTGCCAGCAGCCCTAGAGGGCCCTTAAATGAGCAGTTCTTC	CASSPRGPLNEQFF
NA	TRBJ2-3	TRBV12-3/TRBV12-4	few	TGTGCCAGCAGTTTTGAGACTAGTCATACGCAGTATTTT	CASSFETSHTQYF
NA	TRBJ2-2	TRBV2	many	TGTGCCAGCAGTGAGTTTAGACAGAGCTTGGCCGGGGAGCTGTTTTTT	CASSEFRQSLAGELFF
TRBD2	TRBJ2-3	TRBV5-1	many	TGCGCCAGCAGCTGGACTAGCGGGAGGGCCCGAGATACGCAGTATTTT	CASSWTSGRARDTQYF
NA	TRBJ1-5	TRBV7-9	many	TGTGCCAGCAGCTCACCCCACAGACAAAATCAGCCCCAGCATTTT	CASSSPHRQNQPQHF
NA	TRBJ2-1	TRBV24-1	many	TGTGCCACCAGTGATAGTACGGAGGATCCCCATGAGCAGTTCTTC	CATSDSTEDPHEQFF
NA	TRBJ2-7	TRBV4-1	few	TGCGCCAGCAGCCCGTCAGAGGGGCGTTATTCCTACGAGCAGTACTTC	CASSPSEGRYSYEQYF
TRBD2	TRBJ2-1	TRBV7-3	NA	TGCGCCAGCAGCCGCCTAGCGGGAGGTTTTAAAGATGAGCAGTTCTTC	CASSRLAGGFKDEQFF
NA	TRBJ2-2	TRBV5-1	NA	TGCGCCAGCAGCTCCGGACAGAGCACCGGGGAGCTGTTTTTT	CASSSGQSTGELFF